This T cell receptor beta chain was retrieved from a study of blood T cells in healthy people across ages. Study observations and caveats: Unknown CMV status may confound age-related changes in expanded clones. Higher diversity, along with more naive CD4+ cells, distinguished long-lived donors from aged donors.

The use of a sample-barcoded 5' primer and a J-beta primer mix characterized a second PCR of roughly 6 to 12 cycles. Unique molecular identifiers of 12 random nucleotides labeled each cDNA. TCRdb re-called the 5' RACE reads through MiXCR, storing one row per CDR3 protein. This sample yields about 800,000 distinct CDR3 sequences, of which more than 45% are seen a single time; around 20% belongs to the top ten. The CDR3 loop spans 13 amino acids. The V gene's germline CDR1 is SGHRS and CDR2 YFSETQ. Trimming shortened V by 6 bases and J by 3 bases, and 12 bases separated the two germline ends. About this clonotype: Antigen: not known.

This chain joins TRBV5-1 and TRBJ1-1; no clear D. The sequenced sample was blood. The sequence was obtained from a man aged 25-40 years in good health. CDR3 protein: CASTDTGDTEAFF. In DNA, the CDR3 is TGCGCCAGCACAGACACGGGAGACACTGAAGCTTTCTTT. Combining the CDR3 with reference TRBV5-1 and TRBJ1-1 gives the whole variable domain KAGVTQTPRYLIKTRGQQVTLSCSPISGHRSVSWYQQTPGQGLQFLFEYFSETQRNKGNFPGRFSGRQFSNSRSEMNVSTLELGDSALYLCASTDTGDTEAFFGQGTRLTVV.